The next 26 T cell receptor beta chains were all read from a single sample in a study of blood T cell repertoires in COVID-19. The data were produced by immunoSEQ multiplex PCR, yet TCRdb's version contains in-frame clones alone and is incomplete. Counted here are about 61,000 clones, almost 90% occurring once; the ten biggest clones make up 20% to 25%. Sample: peripheral blood. Receptors originate from a woman aged 50 to 60 with active or convalescent COVID-19.

The chain carries TRBV24-1 and TRBJ1-2; tentative D call: TRBD1 (5 bases). The CDR3 runs 14 residues. The germline V gene has CDR1 KGHDR and CDR2 SFDVKD. Trimming cost V 4 bases and J 3 bases, with 11 bases left between them. CDR3 bases: TGTGCCACCAGTGACCCCGACAGAGACTATGGCTACACCTTC. Translation: CATSDPDRDYGYTF.

This sequence joins TRBV29-1 and TRBJ2-1; the D gene is possibly TRBD2 (5 bases). The CDR3 covers 12 residues. The ends were cut back, 3 bases at V and 4 bases at J, with 7 bases in the middle. CDR1 and CDR2 from the germline V gene are SQVTM and ANQGSEA. This CDR3 reads CSVDRGYNEQFF. The CDR3 DNA sequence: TGCAGCGTTGATCGGGGTTACAATGAGCAGTTCTTC.

The chain is built from TRBV5-6 and TRBJ2-7; possible D gene TRBD1, 6 bases. Germline V gene lookup returns CDR1 SGHDT and CDR2 YYEEEE. The CDR3 is made up of 15 amino acids. Trimming stripped 4 bases from V and 7 bases from J, with 21 bases between. The CDR3 nucleotides read TGTGCCAGCAGCGAACTGACAGGACCCTCGGATGAGCAGTACTTC. Its protein is CASSELTGPSDEQYF.

The gene calls are TRBV5-4 and TRBJ2-4; the D gene is possibly TRBD2 (5 bases). Trimming removed 9 bases from V and 7 bases from J, with 23 bases in between. The germline CDR1 and CDR2 sequences are SGHNT and YYREEE (reference sequence). The CDR3 is 15 residues long. The CDR3 is CATTHSEGGLNIQYF. In nucleotides, the CDR3 is TGTGCCACTACTCACTCAGAGGGCGGGTTGAACATTCAGTACTTC.

This rearrangement joins TRBV29-1 to TRBJ2-1, with 8 bases identical to TRBD2. CDR3 length equals 16 residues. Germline V CDR1 and CDR2: SQVTM, ANQGSEA. V lost 5 bases, J lost 0 bases, and 9 bases stayed unmatched. CDR3 in DNA: TGCAGCGTTCTTAGAAGCGGGAGCATCTCCTACAATGAGCAGTTCTTC. Encoded protein: CSVLRSGSISYNEQFF.

This rearrangement joins TRBV3-1 (or the pseudogene TRBV3-2) to TRBJ2-2, with 7 bases aligning to TRBD2. Germline loops: CDR1 LGHDT, CDR2 YNNKEL (reference sequence). Trimming cost V 3 bases and J 0 bases; bases outside gene matches: 7. The length of the CDR3 is 17 residues. CDR3 coding DNA: TGTGCCAGCAGCCACCGAGGGAGGGCAGCGAACACCGGGGAGCTGTTTTTT. Translation: CASSHRGRAANTGELFF.

Only one count was recorded for this clone. V and J are TRBV28 and TRBJ1-5; perhaps TRBD1 as D (5 bases). Per the germline V gene, CDR1 is MDHEN and CDR2 is SYDVKM. The CDR3 length is 15 residues. V gave up 1 base and J gave up 7 bases, with 14 bases separating them. The DNA for the CDR3 is TGTGCCAGCAGTTTATTAGGCAGGGAAGGACAGCCCCAGCATTTT. Its translation is CASSLLGREGQPQHF.

V gene TRBV5-1 combines with J gene TRBJ2-1; D is unclear. Looked up from germline, CDR1 is SGHRS and CDR2 is YFSETQ. V was trimmed by 0 bases and J by 7 bases, leaving 11 bases between them. The CDR3 sequence is 14 residues long. The CDR3 DNA sequence: TGCGCCAGCAGCTTGGCTCCCGGTCGGAATGAGCAGTTCTTC. The encoded protein is CASSLAPGRNEQFF.

This chain links TRBV11-2 with TRBJ2-4; TRBD2 might be the D (5 bases). Germline V gene sequence: CDR1 SGHAT, CDR2 FQNNGV. This CDR3 is built from 14 residues. V dropped 4 bases and J dropped 5 bases, with 12 bases sitting between them. Written as DNA, the CDR3 is TGTGCCAGCAGCTCGCCAGGAGGAGAAAACATTCAGTACTTC. It yields the protein CASSSPGGENIQYF. The whole variable domain, remainder taken from reference TRBV11-2 and TRBJ2-4, is EAGVAQSPRYKIIEKRQSVAFWCNPISGHATLYWYQQILGQGPKLLIQFQNNGVVDDSQLPKDRFSAERLKGVDSTLKIQPAKLEDSAVYLCASSSPGGENIQYFGAGTRLSVL.

The J gene is TRBJ2-1, the V gene TRBV5-1; a possible D gene is TRBD1 (5 bases). V gave up 2 bases and J gave up 5 bases, with 8 bases separating them. This CDR3 has 13 residues. Germline V CDR1 and CDR2: SGHRS, YFSETQ. The CDR3 coding sequence is TGCGCCAGCAGCTTTGTGACAGACAATGAGCAGTTCTTC. Amino acids: CASSFVTDNEQFF.

This clone was recorded only once. V is TRBV12-3 or TRBV12-4 and J is TRBJ2-1; 7 positions agree with TRBD2. Trimming removed 10 bases from V and 13 bases from J; junction bases left unmatched: 10. This CDR3 region has 11 residues. CDR3 sequence: CATGPREAQFF. For the CDR3, the DNA is TGTGCCACTGGACCTCGGGAGGCACAGTTCTTC.

The V and J genes are TRBV2 and TRBJ2-5; TRBD2 matches 10 bases. With V trimmed by 6 bases and J by 4 bases, 11 bases remained unmatched. The CDR3 sequence is 16 residues long. Germline CDR1 and CDR2: SNHLY and FYNNEI. For the CDR3, the DNA is TGTGCCAGCAGAGCCCTAGCGGGAGAGGATCGAGAGACCCAGTACTTC. Translating gives CASRALAGEDRETQYF.

The gene calls are TRBV11-2 and TRBJ1-1; 8 bases are shared with TRBD1. Germline CDR1 is SGHAT and CDR2 is FQNNGV. This CDR3 region has 14 residues. V trimming: 7 bases; J trimming: 10 bases; junction bases outside the gene matches: 14. The CDR3 nucleotides are TGTGCCAGCACCAACGGACAGGGCGGCGGGGGAGCTTTCTTT. Amino acid sequence: CASTNGQGGGGAFF.

The chain links TRBV27 to TRBJ2-1, with D possibly TRBD2 on 5 matching bases. The CDR3 is 14 residues long. Between the trimmed V and J ends, which lost 4 bases and 4 bases, there was a span of 11 bases. CDR1 is MNHEY and CDR2 is SMNVEV in the germline V gene (reference sequence). In nucleotides, the CDR3 is TGTGCCAGCAGTTCGGGGATTCTGTACAATGAGCAGTTCTTC. Residues: CASSSGILYNEQFF.

This sequence joins TRBV7-3 and TRBJ2-3, with 7 positions matching TRBD2. CDR1 and CDR2 (germline): SGHTA, FQGTGA. Trimming removed 2 bases from V and 2 bases from J; junction bases left unmatched: 4. This CDR3 region has 15 residues. The CDR3 DNA sequence: TGTGCCAGCAGCTTAGGCCTAGCGGACACAGATACGCAGTATTTT. It codes for CASSLGLADTDTQYF.

This chain joins TRBV14 and TRBJ2-3, with D possibly matching TRBD2 (5 bases). The CDR3 totals 14 residues. Trimming removed 1 base at V and 5 bases at J, with 10 bases between. From germline, CDR1 is SGHDN and CDR2 FVKESK. This CDR3 reads CASSQVLEGDTQYF. The CDR3 DNA sequence: TGTGCCAGCAGCCAAGTCTTAGAGGGAGATACGCAGTATTTT.

The chain combines TRBV5-3 with TRBJ1-5; no reliable D call. TRBV5-3 falls under the ORF class, with uncertain function. The CDR3 covers 17 residues. Trimming shortened V by 2 bases and J by 0 bases, and 15 bases separated the two germline ends. The CDR3 sequence is CARSLVDRGYSNQPQHF. CDR3 coding DNA: TGTGCCAGAAGCTTAGTGGATCGGGGATATAGCAATCAGCCCCAGCATTTT.

The chain recombines TRBV7-2 with TRBJ2-1; 12 bases fit TRBD2. V was clipped by 10 bases and J by 13 bases; unmatched bases: 8. Per the germline V gene, CDR1 is SGHTA and CDR2 is FQGNSA. The CDR3 extends over 12 amino acids. This chain's CDR3 is CATETSGSGQFF. CDR3 coding DNA: TGTGCCACAGAGACTAGCGGGAGCGGCCAGTTCTTC.

The V and J genes are TRBV5-6 and TRBJ2-2, with a weak D call TRBD1 (5 bases). Trimming cost V 4 bases and J 6 bases, with 13 bases left between them. The CDR3 is 14 amino acids. Germline V gives CDR1 SGHDT, CDR2 YYEEEE. CDR3 sequence reads: CASSGWAGSGELFF. The CDR3 DNA is TGTGCCAGCAGCGGGTGGGCAGGGTCCGGGGAGCTGTTTTTT.

The chain couples TRBV5-6 to TRBJ2-7; D may be TRBD1 (5 bases). Trimming shortened V by 0 bases and J by 6 bases, and 13 bases separated the two germline ends. CDR1 and CDR2 (germline): SGHDT, YYEEEE. This CDR3 has 14 amino acids. The CDR3 coding sequence is TGTGCCAGCAGCTTGGAGGTAGGGGAAACCGAGCAGTACTTC. Its translation: CASSLEVGETEQYF.

The chain links TRBV5-1 to TRBJ2-3; 9 bases line up with TRBD2. CDR1 SGHRS and CDR2 YFSETQ come from the germline V gene. The V and J ends lost 0 bases and 4 bases, in that order; junction bases with no gene match: 6. The CDR3 loop spans 16 amino acids. The CDR3 reads CASSLVREGIADTQYF. The CDR3 nucleotides are TGCGCCAGCAGCTTGGTGCGGGAGGGGATCGCAGATACGCAGTATTTT.

This chain joins TRBV4-2 and TRBJ2-7; tentatively, D is TRBD1 (6 bases). Germline lookup yields CDR1 LGHNA and CDR2 YNFKEQ. Trimming removed 2 bases from V and 3 bases from J, with 17 bases in between. The CDR3 length is 16 residues. The CDR3 loop is CASSQRITGSGYEQYF. The CDR3 DNA reads as TGTGCCAGCAGCCAAAGGATTACAGGGTCAGGCTACGAGCAGTACTTC.

This clone has just one count. The rearrangement joins TRBV5-4 to TRBJ2-3; tentative D call: TRBD1 (5 bases). The ends were cut back, 0 bases at V and 4 bases at J, with 12 bases in the middle. CDR1 is SGHNT, CDR2 YYREEE, per germline (reference sequence). CDR3 size: 15 residues. In DNA form, the CDR3 reads TGTGCCAGCAGCTTGGTAAGGGCAGGGCCAGATACGCAGTATTTT. As protein: CASSLVRAGPDTQYF.

V gene TRBV12-3 or TRBV12-4 combines with J gene TRBJ2-3; unclear D gene. There are 11 residues in the CDR3. V was cut by 3 bases and J by 6 bases, with 4 bases left in between. The CDR3 sequence: CASSFSDTQYF. As DNA, the CDR3 is TGTGCCAGCAGTTTTTCGGATACGCAGTATTTT.

The V call is TRBV7-2, the J call TRBJ2-7, with TRBD1 matching 8 bases. V gave up 5 bases and J gave up 6 bases; unmatched junction bases: 9. The germline V gene encodes CDR1 SGHTA and CDR2 FQGNSA. The CDR3 spans 14 residues. DNA for the CDR3: TGTGCCAGCAGCGCTCGACAGGGGAGGACCGAGCAGTACTTC. Its protein product is CASSARQGRTEQYF.

The rearrangement links TRBV9 to TRBJ2-1; tentatively, D is TRBD2 (5 bases). Trimming shortened V by 0 bases and J by 12 bases, and 19 bases separated the two germline ends. CDR1 and CDR2 (germline): SGDLS, YYNGEE. This CDR3 contains 15 residues. CDR3 loop: CASSVDVGPLGVQFF. Here the CDR3 DNA reads TGTGCCAGCAGCGTAGACGTCGGGCCCCTCGGGGTGCAGTTCTTC.